The sequence of this T cell receptor (beta chain) was determined in a study of cytomegalovirus exposure and HLA in healthy donors. Study findings and constraints: High specificity and sensitivity for cytomegalovirus status were reported for the classifier. A missense DCLRE1C variant was associated with V- and J-gene trimming of TCR beta chains in a later analysis, and an independent cohort replicated the association. TCR beta V segments were, for the most part, productive about 87% or about 30% of the time in an earlier analysis.

13 Jbeta primers and 60 Vbeta primers were used for the PCR. Here immunoSEQ multiplex PCR was the method, and the copy in TCRdb shows in-frame clones only, minus some. The sample lists 150,000 to 200,000 clones; 79% were seen once. J lost 8 bases, V lost 6 bases, and 10 bases had no gene match. The germline V gene encodes CDR1 MNHEY and CDR2 SVGAGI. The CDR3 is 14 residues long. To note about this clone: Antigen: not known.

Material: PBMCs. The sequence was collected from a woman younger than 45 in good health and CMV-seropositive. V gene TRBV6-5 combines with J gene TRBJ2-1, with TRBD2 identical over 7 bases. CDR3 amino acids: CASSETGLSDEQFF. CDR3 coding DNA: TGTGCCAGCAGCGAAACGGGACTATCCGATGAGCAGTTCTTC.